Each of the 32 T cell receptor beta chains below was sequenced from the same sample in a study of blood T cell repertoires in COVID-19. Assay used: immunoSEQ multiplex PCR; TCRdb lists only in-frame clones, some missing. Here the sample spans 20,000 to 30,000 clones, over 75% being singletons. Sequencing was performed on peripheral blood. Receptors originate from a man between 65 and 80 years old in a cohort sampled during active COVID-19.

The chain employs TRBV11-2 and TRBJ2-2; D gene uncertain. V lost 3 bases and J lost 0, with 5 bases in between. Germline V gives CDR1 SGHAT, CDR2 FQNNGV. This CDR3 is 14 amino acids long. The CDR3 sequence is CASSLAANTGELFF. CDR3 nucleotide sequence: TGTGCCAGCAGCTTGGCAGCGAACACCGGGGAGCTGTTTTTT.

The chain's CDR3 is CAIASWESGTSGYNEQFF. The CDR3, as DNA: TGTGCCATCGCTTCTTGGGAAAGCGGGACTAGCGGGTACAATGAGCAGTTCTTC. This rearrangement joins TRBV10-3 to TRBJ2-1; 12 bases fit TRBD2. This CDR3 contains 18 residues. Per the germline V gene, CDR1 is ENHRY and CDR2 is SYGVKD. With 8 bases clipped from V and 4 bases from J, the junction kept 15 bases outside the gene matches.

J is TRBJ1-4 and V is TRBV28; no clear D gene. There are 13 residues in the CDR3. Trimming removed 4 bases from V and 13 bases from J, with 16 bases in between. Germline-derived CDR1 and CDR2 are MDHEN and SYDVKM. The CDR3 reads CASSSFNGLGLFF. CDR3 in DNA: TGTGCCAGCAGTTCATTTAATGGTCTAGGACTGTTTTTT.

This clone was seen a few times. This chain connects TRBV27 to TRBJ1-5; the D gene is possibly TRBD1 (5 bases). Trimming took 4 bases from V and 3 from J, leaving 13 bases between them. The CDR3 covers 15 residues. Germline V gene sequence: CDR1 MNHEY, CDR2 SMNVEV (reference sequence). The CDR3 DNA is TGTGCCAGCAGTTCCAACAGGATAAACAATCAGCCCCAGCATTTT. Amino acid sequence: CASSSNRINNQPQHF.

This sequence joins TRBV29-1 and TRBJ2-1; tentative D call: TRBD1 (6 bases). Germline CDR1 reads SQVTM; CDR2 reads ANQGSEA. This CDR3 has 10 amino acids. Trimming shortened V by 6 bases and J by 7 bases, and 7 bases separated the two germline ends. The CDR3 DNA reads TGCAGCGTAGGACAGAATGAGCAGTTCTTC. Translated: CSVGQNEQFF.

This chain connects TRBV19 to TRBJ1-1; 9 bases align to TRBD1. Germline CDR1 is LNHDA and CDR2 is SQIVND (reference sequence). Germline trimming cut 5 bases from V and 8 bases from J; bases unmatched to any gene: 6. The CDR3 has 13 amino acids. CDR3 DNA: TGTGCCAGTAGTGCAAGGACAGGGGTCGAAGCTTTCTTT. This gives the protein CASSARTGVEAFF.

The table lists this clone with a count of one. This sequence joins TRBV11-2 and TRBJ2-7; 7 bases line up with TRBD1. The CDR3 has 14 amino acids. V trimming: 4 bases; J trimming: 0 bases; junction bases outside the gene matches: 3. Germline V lookup: CDR1 SGHAT, CDR2 FQNNGV. The CDR3 loop is CASSYYRGSYEQYF. CDR3 nucleotides: TGTGCCAGCAGCTACTACAGGGGCTCCTACGAGCAGTACTTC.

The chain is built from TRBV15 and TRBJ1-4; 7 bases match TRBD1. J lost 1 base, V lost 5 bases, and 4 bases had no gene match. The germline gives CDR1 LNHNV, CDR2 YYDKDF (reference sequence). This CDR3 is built from 15 residues. CDR3: CATSVRDRTNEKLFF. CDR3 in DNA: TGTGCCACCAGCGTCCGGGACAGAACTAATGAAAAACTGTTTTTT.

The chain combines TRBV15 with TRBJ2-1, with 11 bases identical to TRBD2. This CDR3 spans 20 amino acids. The germline CDR1 and CDR2 sequences are LNHNV and YYDKDF (reference sequence). The V and J ends lost 3 bases and 3 bases, in that order; junction bases with no gene match: 16. The CDR3 is CATSSDLAGGPGFGYNEQFF. CDR3 coding DNA: TGTGCCACCAGCAGTGACCTAGCGGGAGGTCCCGGGTTTGGCTACAATGAGCAGTTCTTC. Drawing the rest from reference TRBV15 and TRBJ2-1, the complete variable domain is DAMVIQNPRYQVTQFGKPVTLSCSQTLNHNVMYWYQQKSSQAPKLLFHYYDKDFNNEADTPDNFQSRRPNTSFCFLDIRSPGLGDTAMYLCATSSDLAGGPGFGYNEQFFGPGTRLTVL.

CDR3 sequence: CASSNDRVRGYTF. The DNA of the CDR3 is TGTGCCAGCAGCAACGACAGGGTGCGTGGCTACACCTTC. The genes are TRBV7-8 and TRBJ1-2, with 7 bases aligning to TRBD1. V lost 5 bases, J lost 7 bases, and 7 bases stayed unmatched. This CDR3 comprises 13 residues. Germline lookup yields CDR1 SGHVS and CDR2 FQNEAQ.

This chain connects TRBV2 to TRBJ2-1, with 10 bases lining up with TRBD2. The ends lost 5 bases at V and 2 bases at J; junction bases unmatched: 3. This CDR3 has 15 residues. The germline gives CDR1 SNHLY, CDR2 FYNNEI. The CDR3, as DNA: TGTGCCAGCAGTTCTAGCGGGGGACCCTACAATGAGCAGTTCTTC. Its translation is CASSSSGGPYNEQFF. Filled out from reference TRBV2 and TRBJ2-1, the complete variable domain reads EPEVTQTPSHQVTQMGQEVILRCVPISNHLYFYWYRQILGQKVEFLVSFYNNEISEKSEIFDDQFSVERPDGSNFTLKIRSTKLEDSAMYFCASSSSGGPYNEQFFGPGTRLTVL.

This chain uses TRBV28 with TRBJ1-2; D ambiguous. This CDR3 is built from 11 residues. CDR1 is MDHEN, CDR2 SYDVKM, per germline. V lost 6 bases and J lost 4, with 6 bases in between. Here the CDR3 DNA reads TGTGCCAGCAGGAAAGCCTATGGCTACACCTTC. This gives the protein CASRKAYGYTF.

Note on this clone: Other DNA sequences in the sample encode the same CDR3. The chain uses TRBV7-9 and TRBJ2-3; unclear D gene. The CDR3 loop spans 14 amino acids. Between the trimmed V and J ends, which lost 3 bases and 0 bases, there was a span of 7 bases. Germline CDR1 reads SEHNR; CDR2 reads FQNEAQ (reference sequence). The CDR3 nucleotides are TGTGCCAGCAGCTTCACGGGTAGCACAGATACGCAGTATTTT. It is translated as CASSFTGSTDTQYF. Full variable domain (remainder filled in from reference TRBV7-9 and TRBJ2-3): DTGVSQNPRHKITKRGQNVTFRCDPISEHNRLYWYRQTLGQGPEFLTYFQNEAQLEKSRLLSDRFSAERPKGSFSTLEIQRTEQGDSAMYLCASSFTGSTDTQYFGPGTRLTVL.

J is TRBJ1-2 and V is TRBV6-5; 11 bases map to TRBD1. This CDR3 spans 14 amino acids. The J segment lost 7 bases and the V segment lost 6 bases, leaving 7 bases of the junction unmatched. The germline CDR1 and CDR2 sequences are MNHEY and SVGAGI. The CDR3 sequence is CASRPPGTGGGYTF. The CDR3 bases are TGTGCCAGCAGGCCCCCCGGGACAGGGGGTGGCTACACCTTC.

The rearrangement links TRBV28 to TRBJ2-7; TRBD1 is a possible D gene (5 bases). Germline V CDR1 and CDR2: MDHEN, SYDVKM. The CDR3 totals 12 residues. Trimming took off 5 bases at V and 3 bases at J, with 8 bases between the two ends. CDR3 DNA: TGTGCCAGCAGTACGACAGTCTACGAGCAGTACTTC. Translated, it gives CASSTTVYEQYF.

The chain couples TRBV6-5 to TRBJ2-1, with D perhaps TRBD2 (5 bases). This CDR3 is built from 14 residues. Germline assignment: CDR1 MNHEY and CDR2 SVGAGI. The V gene lost 6 bases and the J gene lost 0 bases, with 9 bases spanning the gap. The CDR3 region has the DNA TGTGCCAGCAGATTAGCGTCCTCCTACAATGAGCAGTTCTTC. Translated: CASRLASSYNEQFF.

The chain uses TRBV7-8 and TRBJ1-1; TRBD1 might be the D (6 bases). The length of the CDR3 is 14 residues. Trimming cost V 0 bases and J 4 bases, with 9 bases left between them. The germline CDR1 and CDR2 sequences are SGHVS and FQNEAQ. CDR3 loop: CASSLAGRGTEAFF. The CDR3 region has the DNA TGTGCCAGCAGCTTAGCGGGCAGGGGCACTGAAGCTTTCTTT. Full variable domain (outside the CDR3, taken from reference TRBV7-8 and TRBJ1-1): GAGVSQSPRYKVAKRGQDVALRCDPISGHVSLFWYQQALGQGPEFLTYFQNEAQLDKSGLPSDRFFAERPEGSVSTLKIQRTQQEDSAVYLCASSLAGRGTEAFFGQGTRLTVV.

Here the CDR3 reads CASSFDRAAQYF. For the CDR3, the DNA is TGTGCCAGCAGCTTTGACAGGGCGGCGCAGTATTTT. The rearrangement uses TRBV5-4 and TRBJ2-3, with 7 bases that match TRBD1. The CDR3 spans 12 residues. V lost 2 bases to trimming and J lost 10 bases; unmatched junction nucleotides: 4. Germline lookup yields CDR1 SGHNT and CDR2 YYREEE (reference sequence).

CDR3 protein: CASSYRGQGGPEQYF. The CDR3 bases are TGTGCCAGCAGTTACCGGGGACAGGGGGGGCCCGAGCAGTACTTC. The chain employs TRBV6-5 and TRBJ2-7, with 11 nucleotides matching TRBD1. From germline, CDR1 is MNHEY and CDR2 SVGAGI. Germline trimming cut 2 bases from V and 6 bases from J; bases unmatched to any gene: 6. The CDR3 has 15 amino acids.

This chain's CDR3 is CASSGGDRGHGETQYF. The CDR3 nucleotides read TGTGCCAGCAGTGGCGGGGACAGGGGCCACGGAGAGACCCAGTACTTC. This sequence joins TRBV25-1 and TRBJ2-5; TRBD1 agrees at 10 bases. The germline V gene has CDR1 MGHDK and CDR2 SYGVNS. V lost 4 bases to trimming and J lost 4 bases; unmatched junction nucleotides: 9. The CDR3 covers 16 residues.

This chain joins TRBV7-9 and TRBJ2-1, with TRBD2 identical over 10 bases. Germline-derived CDR1 and CDR2 are SEHNR and FQNEAQ (reference sequence). CDR3 length: 15 residues. V shed 3 bases and J 8 bases; nucleotides not matched to a gene: 7. The CDR3 protein is CASSLKASGSDEQFF. In nucleotides, the CDR3 is TGTGCCAGCAGCTTGAAGGCTAGCGGGAGCGATGAGCAGTTCTTC. The full variable domain, completed using reference TRBV7-9 and TRBJ2-1, is DTGVSQNPRHKITKRGQNVTFRCDPISEHNRLYWYRQTLGQGPEFLTYFQNEAQLEKSRLLSDRFSAERPKGSFSTLEIQRTEQGDSAMYLCASSLKASGSDEQFFGPGTRLTVL.

The chain carries TRBV9 and TRBJ1-2; possibly TRBD1 for D (6 bases). The length of the CDR3 is 16 residues. V lost 0 bases, J lost 6 bases, and 18 bases lay in between. In germline, CDR1 is SGDLS, CDR2 YYNGEE. The CDR3 protein is CASSVANTRGGHGYTF. The CDR3 coding sequence is TGTGCCAGCAGCGTAGCTAATACCAGGGGCGGTCATGGCTACACCTTC.

This chain links TRBV6-1 with TRBJ2-1; TRBD1 matches at 9 bases. V lost 3 bases, J lost 4 bases, and 4 bases stayed unmatched. The CDR3 has 15 residues. Germline loops: CDR1 MNHNS, CDR2 SASEGT. The CDR3 DNA follows: TGTGCCAGCAGTGACGGACAGGGGAGATACAATGAGCAGTTCTTC. Translation: CASSDGQGRYNEQFF.

This chain uses TRBV7-3 with TRBJ2-1; 7 bases line up with TRBD1. In germline, CDR1 is SGHTA, CDR2 FQGTGA. The CDR3 length is 15 residues. V lost 2 bases, J lost 1 base, and 2 bases stayed unmatched. The CDR3 region has the DNA TGTGCCAGCAGCTTAGGACAGGAATCCTACAATGAGCAGTTCTTC. Its translation is CASSLGQESYNEQFF.

The sample holds a few counts of this clone. J is TRBJ1-2 and V is TRBV3-1 (or the pseudogene TRBV3-2), with 8 bases that match TRBD1. CDR1 LGHDT and CDR2 YNNKEL come from the germline V gene (reference sequence). J was trimmed by 3 bases and V by 0 bases; bases with no gene match: 3. The length of the CDR3 is 15 residues. Here the CDR3 DNA reads TGTGCCAGCAGCCAAGATCCACAGGGGGACTATGGCTACACCTTC. This translates into CASSQDPQGDYGYTF.

The V call is TRBV13, the J call TRBJ2-3; 10 nucleotides match TRBD2. Trimming took 5 bases from V and 3 from J; bases not matched to a gene: 5. CDR1 is PRHDT, CDR2 FYEKMQ, per germline (reference sequence). This CDR3 contains 15 residues. CDR3 residues: CASSLRTSGTDTQYF. The CDR3 DNA reads TGTGCCAGCAGCCTACGGACTAGCGGAACAGATACGCAGTATTTT.

The chain couples TRBV24-1 to TRBJ2-2, with D maybe TRBD1 (6 bases). V gave up 9 bases and J gave up 4 bases, with 11 bases separating them. The CDR3 runs to 13 residues. Germline V CDR1 and CDR2: KGHDR, SFDVKD. As DNA, the CDR3 is TGTGCCACCGAGGGACAAGCCACCGGGGAGCTGTTTTTT. Residues: CATEGQATGELFF.

The DNA of the CDR3 is TGCGCCAGCAGCTTGGGAACCGGGGGGGTCGGCACTGAAGCTTTCTTT. It specifies CASSLGTGGVGTEAFF. V and J are TRBV5-1 and TRBJ1-1, with D possibly matching TRBD1 (5 bases). CDR1 is SGHRS and CDR2 is YFSETQ in the germline V gene. The CDR3 is 16 residues long. Deletions cut 0 bases from V and 4 bases from J, with 16 bases between.

The V call is TRBV29-1, the J call TRBJ2-7; D remains ambiguous. V lost 4 bases, J lost 0 bases, and 10 bases lay in between. The CDR3 is made up of 13 amino acids. The germline gives CDR1 SQVTM, CDR2 ANQGSEA. Here the CDR3 DNA reads TGCAGCGTTGGGGCAGGCGCCTCCTACGAGCAGTACTTC. This translates into CSVGAGASYEQYF.

The chain uses TRBV5-1 and TRBJ1-1, with D perhaps matching TRBD1 (6 bases). Trimming stripped 0 bases from V and 0 bases from J, with 9 bases between. Germline lookup yields CDR1 SGHRS and CDR2 YFSETQ. This CDR3 region has 15 residues. CDR3 region: CASSLGTGLNTEAFF. The CDR3 region has the DNA TGCGCCAGCAGCTTGGGAACAGGGCTGAACACTGAAGCTTTCTTT.

The chain has TRBV7-3 and TRBJ2-1, with 8 nucleotides matching TRBD1. V lost 5 bases to trimming and J lost 3 bases; unmatched junction nucleotides: 3. The CDR3 runs 14 residues. The germline CDR1 and CDR2 sequences are SGHTA and FQGTGA. The CDR3 bases are TGTGCCAGCAGCCTCGGACAGGGCTACAATGAGCAGTTCTTC. Translating gives CASSLGQGYNEQFF. The full variable domain, rest sourced from reference TRBV7-3 and TRBJ2-1, is GAGVSQTPSNKVTEKGKYVELRCDPISGHTALYWYRQSLGQGPEFLIYFQGTGAADDSGLPNDRFFAVRPEGSVSTLKIQRTERGDSAVYLCASSLGQGYNEQFFGPGTRLTVL.

This clone was seen a few times. This chain links TRBV5-1 with TRBJ1-6, with 9 nucleotides matching TRBD1. CDR3 length equals 14 residues. Germline values: CDR1 SGHRS, CDR2 YFSETQ. V dropped 7 bases and J dropped 5; count of bases not matched to a gene: 4. CDR3 DNA sequence: TGCGCCAGCGGTCGACAGGGGGATAATTCACCCCTCCACTTT. This encodes CASGRQGDNSPLHF.